These 14 T cell receptor beta chains were all obtained from the same sample, sequenced in a study of shared clonotypes between healthy human individuals. The data were produced by immunoSEQ multiplex PCR, yet TCRdb's version contains in-frame clones alone and is incomplete. The data show about 2.5 million clones, around 93% seen once. Source material: naive CD4+ T cells from PBMCs. The subset here: CD45RA+ positively selected. The source is a man aged 18 to 30 in good health. Some clones in this sample may be carry-over from other donors' samples.

The CDR3 here is CASSSGQTYQPQHF. For the CDR3, the DNA is TGTGCCAGCAGCTCCGGACAGACCTATCAGCCCCAGCATTTT. V gene TRBV5-8 combines with J gene TRBJ1-5, with D perhaps TRBD1 (6 bases). Germline V gene sequence: CDR1 SGHTS, CDR2 YDEGEE. The CDR3 has 14 amino acids. Trimming removed 3 bases at V and 5 bases at J, with 12 bases between.

The V and J genes are TRBV10-2 and TRBJ1-1, with D perhaps TRBD1 (6 bases). Germline loops: CDR1 WSHSY, CDR2 SAAADI. This CDR3 spans 16 amino acids. Trimming left V 5 bases short and J 1 base short, with 17 bases between. The DNA for the CDR3 is TGCGCCAGCAGTCCGGGACACCTTACAACGAACACTGAAGCTTTCTTT. Its protein is CASSPGHLTTNTEAFF.

This chain joins TRBV6-5 and TRBJ2-7; 9 bases map to TRBD1. The CDR3 has 13 residues. Germline-derived CDR1 and CDR2 are MNHEY and SVGAGI. J was trimmed by 4 bases and V by 6 bases; bases with no gene match: 4. CDR3 loop: CASRGTGIYEQYF. CDR3 DNA: TGTGCCAGCAGGGGGACAGGGATATACGAGCAGTACTTC.

CDR3 amino acids: CASTAGGNQNTEAFF. CDR3 nucleotides: TGCGCCAGCACAGCGGGGGGAAATCAGAACACTGAAGCTTTCTTT. The chain couples TRBV5-1 to TRBJ1-1; possibly TRBD1 for D (5 bases). CDR3 length equals 15 residues. Germline V CDR1 and CDR2: SGHRS, YFSETQ. Trimming took 6 bases from V and 1 from J, leaving 16 bases between them.

This rearrangement joins TRBV30 to TRBJ1-5, with no clear D. The germline V gene encodes CDR1 GTSNPN and CDR2 SVGIG (reference sequence). This CDR3 region has 14 residues. The germline V and J ends were trimmed by 1 base and 6 bases, with 13 bases remaining between them. The CDR3 DNA is TGTGCCTGGAGTGAGTGGTCTTTTGGTCAGCCCCAGCATTTT. The encoded protein is CAWSEWSFGQPQHF.

As for this clone: Within the sample, other DNA sequences also encode this same CDR3. The V gene is TRBV18, the J gene TRBJ1-1, with D uncertain. In germline, CDR1 is KGHSH, CDR2 LQKENI. Trimming took off 11 bases at V and 1 base at J, with 8 bases between the two ends. The CDR3 is made up of 11 amino acids. The CDR3 sequence is CASRGNTEAFF. The CDR3 region has the DNA TGTGCCTCCCGGGGGAACACTGAAGCTTTCTTT. Drawing the rest from reference TRBV18 and TRBJ1-1, the complete variable domain is NAGVMQNPRHLVRRRGQEARLRCSPMKGHSHVYWYRQLPEEGLKFMVYLQKENIIDESGMPKERFSAEFPKEGPSILRIQQVVRGDSAAYFCASRGNTEAFFGQGTRLTVV.

The chain uses TRBV4-1 and TRBJ1-5; tentatively, D is TRBD1 (5 bases). Looked up from germline, CDR1 is MGHRA and CDR2 is YSYEKL. The CDR3 is 18 amino acids. The V and J ends lost 3 bases and 4 bases respectively, with 22 bases between them. The CDR3 loop is CASSQGPMDKTENQPQHF. CDR3 nucleotides: TGCGCCAGCAGCCAGGGCCCGATGGACAAGACAGAAAATCAGCCCCAGCATTTT.

This clone showed up just once. At the DNA level, this CDR3 is encoded by other sequences in the same sample as well. V is TRBV5-1 and J is TRBJ1-5, with 9 bases matching TRBD1. This CDR3 contains 14 residues. With V trimmed by 4 bases and J by 4 bases, 3 bases remained unmatched. Germline CDR1 and CDR2: SGHRS and YFSETQ. The CDR3: CASSQGTGNQPQHF. The CDR3 DNA follows: TGCGCCAGCAGCCAGGGGACAGGGAATCAGCCCCAGCATTTT.

A remark on this clone: Other DNA sequences of this sample code for an identical CDR3. This chain connects TRBV7-2 to TRBJ2-3; unclear D gene. Trimming left V 3 bases short and J 1 base short, with 5 bases between. The germline V gene encodes CDR1 SGHTA and CDR2 FQGNSA. The CDR3 spans 13 residues. The CDR3 protein is CASSLKRTDTQYF. The CDR3 coding sequence is TGTGCCAGCAGCTTGAAACGCACAGATACGCAGTATTTT.

V gene TRBV28 combines with J gene TRBJ2-6; D not resolved. V lost 5 bases, J lost 4 bases, and 12 bases lay in between. The germline V gene has CDR1 MDHEN and CDR2 SYDVKM. The CDR3 has 15 amino acids. The CDR3 here is CASSPLGTGANVLTF. CDR3 DNA sequence: TGTGCCAGCAGTCCCCTTGGTACAGGGGCCAACGTCCTGACTTTC.

This chain connects TRBV19 to TRBJ1-2; weak D call: TRBD1 (5 bases). The CDR3 is 13 amino acids. The V gene lost 2 bases and the J gene lost 6 bases, with 10 bases spanning the gap. Germline V lookup: CDR1 LNHDA, CDR2 SQIVND (reference sequence). This CDR3 is CASSIQGRDGYTF. CDR3 in DNA: TGTGCCAGTAGTATACAGGGTCGCGATGGCTACACCTTC. Variable domain in full (rest from reference TRBV19 and TRBJ1-2): DGGITQSPKYLFRKEGQNVTLSCEQNLNHDAMYWYRQDPGQGLRLIYYSQIVNDFQKGDIAEGYSVSREKKESFPLTVTSAQKNPTAFYLCASSIQGRDGYTFGSGTRLTVV.

V and J are TRBV4-3 and TRBJ2-2; the D gene is possibly TRBD1 (5 bases). CDR1 LGHNA and CDR2 YSLEER come from the germline V gene. Deletions cut 0 bases from V and 5 bases from J, with 13 bases between. This CDR3 contains 16 residues. As DNA, the CDR3 is TGCGCCAGCAGCCAAGAATCCAGGGCGTGGACCGGGGAGCTGTTTTTT. Protein: CASSQESRAWTGELFF.

V is TRBV15 and J is TRBJ1-3; possible D gene TRBD1, 6 bases. The V and J ends lost 0 bases and 4 bases respectively, with 13 bases between them. The CDR3 has 16 residues. The V gene's germline CDR1 is LNHNV and CDR2 YYDKDF (reference sequence). CDR3 region: CATSRDGAGVGNTIYF. CDR3 sequence (DNA): TGTGCCACCAGCAGAGATGGGGCAGGGGTGGGAAACACCATATATTTT.

Written as DNA, the CDR3 is TGTGCCAGCAGCCCCGACCGAAGCTCCTACAATGAGCAGTTCTTC. Translating gives CASSPDRSSYNEQFF. The chain couples TRBV11-1 to TRBJ2-1; no reliable D call. The germline V and J ends were trimmed by 5 bases and 0 bases, with 11 bases remaining between them. Germline CDR1 and CDR2: SGHAT and FQDESV (reference sequence). The CDR3 covers 15 residues.